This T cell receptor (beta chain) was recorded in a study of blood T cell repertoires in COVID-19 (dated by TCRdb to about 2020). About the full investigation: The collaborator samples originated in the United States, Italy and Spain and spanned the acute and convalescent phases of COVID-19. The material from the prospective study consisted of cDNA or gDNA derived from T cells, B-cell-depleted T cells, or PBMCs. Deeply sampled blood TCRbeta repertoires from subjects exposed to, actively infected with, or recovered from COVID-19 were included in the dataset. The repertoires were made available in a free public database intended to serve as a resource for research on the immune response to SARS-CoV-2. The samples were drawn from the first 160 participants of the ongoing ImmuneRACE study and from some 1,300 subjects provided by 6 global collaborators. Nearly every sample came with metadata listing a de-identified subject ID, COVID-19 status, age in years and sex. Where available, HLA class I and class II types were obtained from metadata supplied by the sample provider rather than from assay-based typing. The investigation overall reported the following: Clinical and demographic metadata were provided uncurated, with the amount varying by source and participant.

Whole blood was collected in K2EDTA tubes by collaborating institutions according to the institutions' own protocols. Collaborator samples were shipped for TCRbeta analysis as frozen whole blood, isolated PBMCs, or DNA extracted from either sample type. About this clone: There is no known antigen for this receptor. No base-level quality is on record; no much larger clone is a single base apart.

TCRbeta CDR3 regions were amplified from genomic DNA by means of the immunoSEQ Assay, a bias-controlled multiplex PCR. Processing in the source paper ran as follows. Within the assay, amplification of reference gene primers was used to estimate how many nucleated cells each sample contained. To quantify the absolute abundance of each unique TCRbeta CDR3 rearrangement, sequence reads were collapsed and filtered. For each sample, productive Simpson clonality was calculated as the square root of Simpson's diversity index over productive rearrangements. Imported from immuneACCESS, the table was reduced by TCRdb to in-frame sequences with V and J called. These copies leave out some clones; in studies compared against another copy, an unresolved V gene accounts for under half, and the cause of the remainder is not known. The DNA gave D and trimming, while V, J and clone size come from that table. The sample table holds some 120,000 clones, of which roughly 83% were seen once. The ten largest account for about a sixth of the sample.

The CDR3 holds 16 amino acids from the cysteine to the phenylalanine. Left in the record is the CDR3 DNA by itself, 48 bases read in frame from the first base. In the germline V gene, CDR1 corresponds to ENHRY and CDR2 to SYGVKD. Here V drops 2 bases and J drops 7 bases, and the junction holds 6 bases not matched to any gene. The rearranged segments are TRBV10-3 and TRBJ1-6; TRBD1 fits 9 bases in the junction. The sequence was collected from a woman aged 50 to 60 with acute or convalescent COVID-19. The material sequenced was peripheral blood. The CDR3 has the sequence CAISETPTGGNSPLHF. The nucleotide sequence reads TGTGCCATCAGTGAGACGCCGACAGGGGGAAATTCACCCCTCCACTTT.